One T cell receptor beta chain is described in this entry. What it recognizes is unknown. The data were produced by immunoSEQ multiplex PCR, yet TCRdb's version contains in-frame clones alone and is incomplete. The sample includes around 620,000 clones, roughly 96% of them seen just once. CD8 cells classed as naive were CD45RO-negative and positively selected for CCR7, excluding terminally differentiated effector memory CD45RA+ cells. Adult donors, all healthy and HIV-negative, had no recent acute infections or vaccinations. The data derive from a study of shared clonotypes between healthy human individuals. General study points: Sharing across a few donors was seen in 5% to 5.5% of naive CD4 clonotypes.

CDR3 length equals 18 residues. After removal of 6 bases from V and 0 bases from J, the junction contained 14 bases not matched to a gene. Germline loops: CDR1 WSHSY, CDR2 SAAADI. The sequenced sample consisted of naive CD8+ T cells sorted from blood. The genes are TRBV10-2 and TRBJ1-1; 9 bases align to TRBD1. The sequence derives from a woman in her 30s in good health. The DNA of the CDR3 is TGCGCCAGCAGGGACAGGGGTGGGCCTACCCTCTTGAACACTGAAGCTTTCTTT. Residues: CASRDRGGPTLLNTEAFF.